This T cell receptor beta chain was found in a study of response to subunit inactivated influenza vaccine. TCRdb reprocessed the RT-PCR reads with MiXCR, giving one entry per CDR3 protein. The sample consists of some 600,000 distinct CDR3 sequences, roughly 15% of them appearing once. Worth noting for this clonotype: Its antigen is undetermined.

Germline V gene data show CDR1 as SNHLY and CDR2 as FYNNEI. The CDR3 is 13 residues long. The V gene end was trimmed by 4 bases and the J gene end by 6 bases; junction bases not matched to a gene: 6. Study findings and constraints: Authors suggested that a seasonal influenza vaccination recruits few new T cells each time.

This receptor was taken from a man aged 45 to 65 who received an inactivated influenza vaccine. V is TRBV2 and J is TRBJ2-7, with 7 bases lining up with TRBD2. Sequenced here: PBMCs from blood, sampled 14 to 15 days before vaccination. CDR3 region: CASSGTRAGEQYF. The CDR3 DNA sequence: TGTGCCAGCAGTGGGACTAGGGCTGGCGAGCAGTACTTC.